These 20 T cell receptor beta chains came from one sample sequenced in a study of identical twins. One entry per CDR3 protein results from TCRdb running MiXCR on the 5' RACE reads. The table records hundreds of thousands of distinct CDR3 sequences, about 7.5% of them present only once. The sample was also reused in another study, on yellow fever vaccine responses in identical twins.

Specimen: memory (CD45RO+) T cells sorted from blood. The receptors stem from a woman aged 18-29 years in good health.

The chain has TRBV5-1 and TRBJ2-2, with 11 nucleotides matching TRBD2. J lost 3 bases, V lost 2 bases, and 3 bases had no gene match. Germline V gene sequence: CDR1 SGHRS, CDR2 YFSETQ. This CDR3 has 16 amino acids. The CDR3 here is CASSLLAGVDTGELFF. The CDR3 DNA follows: TGCGCCAGCAGCTTACTAGCGGGAGTTGACACCGGGGAGCTGTTTTTT.

This clonotype was detected only a few times. The chain employs TRBV18 and TRBJ2-6; D is unresolved. CDR1 KGHSH and CDR2 LQKENI come from the germline V gene. This CDR3 has 12 amino acids. V was pared by 3 bases and J by 8 bases, with 5 bases between. The chain's CDR3 is CASSPQTNVLTF. DNA for the CDR3: TGTGCCAGCTCACCGCAAACCAACGTCCTGACTTTC.

There are a few counts of this clonotype. The chain joins TRBV4-1 to TRBJ1-4; 8 nucleotides agree with TRBD1. CDR1 is MGHRA, CDR2 YSYEKL, per germline. The CDR3 loop spans 17 amino acids. The J segment lost 9 bases and the V segment lost 1 base, leaving 13 bases of the junction unmatched. The CDR3 loop reads CASSQGAETGDGKKLFF. CDR3 sequence (DNA): TGCGCCAGCAGCCAAGGGGCCGAGACAGGGGATGGGAAAAAACTGTTTTTT.

This clonotype was detected only a few times. The V call is TRBV4-3, the J call TRBJ2-7, with a weak D call TRBD1 (5 bases). Germline loops: CDR1 LGHNA, CDR2 YSLEER. This CDR3 has 13 residues. Deletions cut 0 bases from V and 3 bases from J, with 6 bases between. The DNA for the CDR3 is TGCGCCAGCAGCCAAGACAGGGACTACGAGCAGTACTTC. It yields the protein CASSQDRDYEQYF.

The rearrangement joins TRBV10-3 to TRBJ2-5; 10 bases align to TRBD2. CDR1 ENHRY and CDR2 SYGVKD come from the germline V gene. The CDR3 has 15 residues. Losses at the gene ends were 5 bases for V and 2 bases for J; bases not matched to a gene: 5. CDR3 amino acids: CAISYSGGFQETQYF. DNA of the CDR3: TGTGCCATCAGTTATAGCGGGGGGTTTCAAGAGACCCAGTACTTC.

This clonotype was found many times. The V gene is TRBV11-2, the J gene TRBJ2-2; D gene ambiguous. Trimming took off 5 bases at V and 1 base at J, with 8 bases between the two ends. Germline CDR1 and CDR2: SGHAT and FQNNGV. The CDR3 has 14 residues. The CDR3 coding sequence is TGTGCCAGCAGCCCCGTGGTGAACACCGGGGAGCTGTTTTTT. The encoded protein is CASSPVVNTGELFF.

There are a few counts of this clonotype. The chain is built from TRBV19 and TRBJ1-2; no definite D call. The CDR3 is made up of 15 amino acids. V was shortened by 3 bases and J by 0 bases, with 11 bases between the two germline ends. Germline CDR1 reads LNHDA; CDR2 reads SQIVND (reference sequence). The CDR3, as DNA: TGTGCCAGTAGTATCTTGGCAGGATCTAACTATGGCTACACCTTC. This codes for CASSILAGSNYGYTF.

This clonotype was recorded at least ten times. J is TRBJ2-7 and V is TRBV12-3 or TRBV12-4; 8 nucleotides match TRBD1. J was trimmed by 3 bases and V by 2 bases; bases with no gene match: 3. The CDR3 sequence is 14 residues long. CDR3 sequence (DNA): TGTGCCAGCAGTTTACAGGGGGCCTTCTACGAGCAGTACTTC. Encoded protein: CASSLQGAFYEQYF.

This clonotype was picked up a small number of times. This chain links TRBV20-1 with TRBJ2-1; no firm D call. Per the germline V gene, CDR1 is DFQATT and CDR2 is SNEGSKA (reference sequence). V shed 6 bases and J shed 5 bases, with 23 bases lying between them. The CDR3 has 16 residues. CDR3 loop: CSAPGLGSPTNNEQFF. CDR3 coding DNA: TGCAGTGCCCCCGGGTTAGGCAGTCCCACAAACAATGAGCAGTTCTTC.

This clonotype was picked up many times. As DNA, the CDR3 is TGTGCCAGCAGCTCGGGACAGGGGAAGTACGAGCAGTACTTC. Translation gives CASSSGQGKYEQYF. V gene TRBV7-9 combines with J gene TRBJ2-7; 10 bases are a match to TRBD1. The CDR3 runs to 14 residues. The V and J ends lost 4 bases and 4 bases, in that order; junction bases with no gene match: 4. CDR1 SEHNR and CDR2 FQNEAQ come from the germline V gene (reference sequence). Variable domain in full (rest from reference TRBV7-9 and TRBJ2-7): DTGVSQNPRHKITKRGQNVTFRCDPISEHNRLYWYRQTLGQGPEFLTYFQNEAQLEKSRLLSDRFSAERPKGSFSTLEIQRTEQGDSAMYLCASSSGQGKYEQYFGPGTRLTVT.

This clonotype appeared a few times. The V call is TRBV12-5, the J call TRBJ2-1, with D unclear. This CDR3 has 12 residues. Germline CDR1 reads LGHNT; CDR2 reads FRNRAP. The V and J ends lost 6 bases and 3 bases respectively, with 6 bases between them. As DNA, the CDR3 is TGTGCTAGTGGGGGGTTCTACAATGAGCAGTTCTTC. This translates into CASGGFYNEQFF.

J is TRBJ1-2 and V is TRBV29-1; no reliable D call. The CDR3 extends over 13 amino acids. The V end was cut by 3 bases, the J end by 2 bases, with 10 bases between. Germline V gene data show CDR1 as SQVTM and CDR2 as ANQGSEA. The CDR3 nucleotides are TGCAGCGTTGATGTCAGCTTCAACTATGGCTACACCTTC. Its translation: CSVDVSFNYGYTF.

This clonotype was counted at least ten times. The chain links TRBV29-1 to TRBJ2-2; D is unclear. CDR1 and CDR2 from the germline V gene are SQVTM and ANQGSEA. The CDR3 extends over 13 amino acids. V gave up 2 bases and J gave up 2 bases, with 6 bases separating them. The CDR3, as DNA: TGCAGCGTTGAACTCCATAACACCGGGGAGCTGTTTTTT. Protein sequence: CSVELHNTGELFF.

In its sample, this clonotype was seen a few times. V usage is TRBV6-1 and J usage is TRBJ1-4; 8 bases align to TRBD1. The CDR3 length is 16 residues. Germline assignment: CDR1 MNHNS and CDR2 SASEGT. Trimming at V came to 7 bases and at J to 8 bases, leaving 15 bases not matched to a gene. In DNA, the CDR3 is TGTGCCAGCATTCATCCGGGGACAGGTCTTTCAGAAAAACTGTTTTTT. As protein: CASIHPGTGLSEKLFF.

This clonotype was counted between two and nine times. The genes are TRBV9 and TRBJ2-3, with TRBD2 identical over 7 bases. Trimming cost V 7 bases and J 1 base; bases outside gene matches: 6. Germline CDR1 reads SGDLS; CDR2 reads YYNGEE. The CDR3 runs to 14 residues. CDR3 loop: CASGALAGTDTQYF. Here the CDR3 DNA reads TGTGCCAGCGGCGCCCTAGCGGGCACAGATACGCAGTATTTT. The full variable domain, with the rest looked up from reference TRBV9 and TRBJ2-3, is DSGVTQTPKHLITATGQRVTLRCSPRSGDLSVYWYQQSLDQGLQFLIQYYNGEERAKGNILERFSAQQFPDLHSELNLSSLELGDSALYFCASGALAGTDTQYFGPGTRLTVL.

CDR3 sequence: CASSTLAGAHNEQFF. The CDR3 bases are TGTGCCAGTAGTACTCTAGCGGGAGCCCACAATGAGCAGTTCTTC. The V gene is TRBV19, the J gene TRBJ2-1; 10 nucleotides align to TRBD2. Per germline, CDR1 LNHDA and CDR2 SQIVND (reference sequence). The CDR3 is made up of 15 amino acids. The J segment lost 5 bases and the V segment lost 4 bases, leaving 5 bases of the junction unmatched.

This clonotype was seen a handful of times. V usage is TRBV20-1 and J usage is TRBJ2-3; TRBD2 matches at 8 bases. With V trimmed by 0 bases and J by 3 bases, 11 bases remained unmatched. This CDR3 contains 17 residues. CDR1 DFQATT and CDR2 SNEGSKA come from the germline V gene (reference sequence). CDR3 bases: TGCAGTGCTAGAGATCGGGTGGAGCGGGGGAGGACAGATACGCAGTATTTT. It specifies CSARDRVERGRTDTQYF.

This clonotype was seen ten or more times. The chain uses TRBV3-1 and TRBJ2-3; TRBD2 matches at 13 bases. Germline CDR1 reads LGHDT; CDR2 reads YNNKEL (reference sequence). CDR3 size: 19 residues. V lost 1 base to trimming and J lost 5 bases; unmatched junction nucleotides: 12. CDR3 loop: CASSQAAPGLAGVKDTQYF. As DNA, the CDR3 is TGTGCCAGCAGCCAAGCGGCTCCTGGACTAGCGGGAGTCAAAGATACGCAGTATTTT.

The chain joins TRBV2 to TRBJ2-2; 10 bases agree with TRBD2. Trimming at V came to 1 base and at J to 3 bases, leaving 11 bases not matched to a gene. Per the germline V gene, CDR1 is SNHLY and CDR2 is FYNNEI. There are 19 residues in the CDR3. The CDR3: CASSEVPLAGDRDTGELFF. CDR3 coding DNA: TGTGCCAGCAGTGAAGTACCGCTAGCGGGGGACCGTGACACCGGGGAGCTGTTTTTT.

The gene calls are TRBV6-1 and TRBJ1-5, with 7 bases lining up with TRBD1. CDR3 length: 15 residues. The V and J ends lost 6 bases and 1 base, in that order; junction bases with no gene match: 6. Germline V lookup: CDR1 MNHNS, CDR2 SASEGT. CDR3 sequence: CASSFKGASNQPQHF. The CDR3 DNA sequence: TGTGCCAGCAGCTTTAAGGGGGCCAGCAATCAGCCCCAGCATTTT.